The clone carrying this T cell receptor (beta chain) came up a few times. Its antigen is still unknown. The data were obtained in a study of post-analysis software for immune sequencing data. Looking at the study overall: Relapsing-remitting, secondary progressive and progressive-relapsing forms made up the multiple sclerosis disease courses.

CDR1 and CDR2 from the germline V gene are MNHEY and SMNVEV (reference sequence). The CDR3 totals 12 residues. Germline trimming cut 11 bases from V and 6 bases from J; bases unmatched to any gene: 9. Points from the study as a whole: The authors found that F measure strongly co-clustered same-batch samples. TRBV5-6, TRBV5-1 and TRBV20-1 belonged to a set of roughly five TRBV segments that were more frequent in patients than controls. People with multiple sclerosis had a significantly lower normalized Chao1 diversity than controls did.

TCR beta cDNA libraries had unique molecular identifiers. Each batch of 1 to 10 million T cells produced 490,000 or so cDNA molecules. TCRdb independently ran MiXCR on the PCR reads; one entry per CDR3 protein. The table has under 200,000 distinct CDR3 sequences, 25% to 30% seen once. The sequence derives from a girl aged 2-17 years with multiple sclerosis. Sequencing was performed on blood. J is TRBJ2-7 and V is TRBV27; TRBD2 matches at 8 bases. CDR3 sequence (DNA): TGTGCCGGCACTGGACTAGCTTTCGAGCAGTACTTC. Translated, it gives CAGTGLAFEQYF.